Presented here are 20 T cell receptor beta chains from one specimen sequenced in a study of cytomegalovirus exposure and HLA in healthy donors (dated by TCRdb to about 2017). Library creation used the immunoSEQ multiplex PCR assay. This is the immuneACCESS table as TCRdb keeps it, with only in-frame sequences that have V and J called. A part of the clones is gone; compared with another copy, unresolved V genes explain less than half, and the rest is unexplained. Present in this sample are about 160,000 clones, 65% to 90% of which were seen just once. The ten largest clones add up to 2% to 2.5% of the sample. The sequenced material came from PBMCs. Receptors were obtained from a woman aged 18-29 years in good health and CMV-seronegative.

This rearrangement joins TRBV5-6 to TRBJ2-7; D uncertain. V was pared by 1 base and J by 0 bases, with 11 bases between. The V gene's germline CDR1 is SGHDT and CDR2 YYEEEE. The CDR3 runs 15 residues. CDR3: CASSLFLVSSYEQYF. The CDR3 bases are TGTGCCAGCAGCTTGTTTTTGGTGAGCTCCTACGAGCAGTACTTC.

The chain links TRBV5-4 to TRBJ2-1; 16 bases map to TRBD2. V lost 1 base to trimming and J lost 6 bases; unmatched junction nucleotides: 13. Germline lookup yields CDR1 SGHNT and CDR2 YYREEE (reference sequence). This CDR3 is 20 amino acids long. The CDR3 region has the DNA TGTGCCAGCAGCTTGCCCTTCGGCGGGACTAGCGGGGGGGCTAGCAATGAGCAGTTCTTC. Amino acids: CASSLPFGGTSGGASNEQFF.

The chain carries TRBV4-1 and TRBJ1-2; no clear D gene. CDR3 length equals 15 residues. Trimming cost V 5 bases and J 4 bases, with 17 bases left between them. Germline assignment: CDR1 MGHRA and CDR2 YSYEKL. For the CDR3, the DNA is TGCGCCAGCAGCGAATTCAAGGAAGGAGGCTATGGCTACACCTTC. Amino acids: CASSEFKEGGYGYTF.

V is TRBV29-1 and J is TRBJ2-7; 10 nucleotides align to TRBD2. J gave up 4 bases and V 5 bases, and 11 bases lay outside the gene matches. The CDR3 totals 15 residues. CDR1 is SQVTM, CDR2 ANQGSEA, per germline. Here the CDR3 DNA reads TGCAGCGTTAGTCGGGGGGCTAGCGGGAGATACGAGCAGTACTTC. Translation gives CSVSRGASGRYEQYF.

V and J are TRBV6-5 and TRBJ2-5, with 7 nucleotides matching TRBD1. Germline trimming cut 2 bases from V and 5 bases from J; bases unmatched to any gene: 8. Looked up from germline, CDR1 is MNHEY and CDR2 is SVGAGI. This CDR3 region has 15 residues. CDR3 loop: CASSYQTGIKETQYF. The CDR3 DNA reads TGTGCCAGCAGTTACCAGACAGGGATCAAGGAGACCCAGTACTTC.

This clone has just a few counts. The genes are TRBV10-2 and TRBJ1-2; D is possibly TRBD1 (5 bases). V dropped 6 bases and J dropped 4 bases, with 12 bases sitting between them. CDR1 is WSHSY and CDR2 is SAAADI in the germline V gene. This CDR3 contains 13 residues. The CDR3 spells CASRAMQGYGYTF. Here the CDR3 DNA reads TGCGCCAGCAGGGCAATGCAGGGCTATGGCTACACCTTC.

J is TRBJ1-1 and V is TRBV9; no reliable D call. CDR3 length: 14 residues. The germline V and J ends were trimmed by 6 bases and 1 base, with 13 bases remaining between them. Germline assignment: CDR1 SGDLS and CDR2 YYNGEE. The CDR3, as DNA: TGTGCCAGCACCCGAACACAGACGAACACTGAAGCTTTCTTT. Its protein product is CASTRTQTNTEAFF. Full variable domain (missing parts from reference TRBV9 and TRBJ1-1): DSGVTQTPKHLITATGQRVTLRCSPRSGDLSVYWYQQSLDQGLQFLIQYYNGEERAKGNILERFSAQQFPDLHSELNLSSLELGDSALYFCASTRTQTNTEAFFGQGTRLTVV.

The V and J genes are TRBV9 and TRBJ2-7, with 8 positions matching TRBD2. The CDR3 has 14 amino acids. Germline V gene data show CDR1 as SGDLS and CDR2 as YYNGEE. V dropped 2 bases and J dropped 7; count of bases not matched to a gene: 8. The CDR3 sequence is CASSVSGAQGEQYF. Here the CDR3 DNA reads TGTGCCAGCAGCGTTAGCGGGGCCCAGGGAGAGCAGTACTTC.

V and J are TRBV11-2 and TRBJ1-5, with D tentatively TRBD1 (5 bases). The CDR3 runs to 15 residues. Germline lookup yields CDR1 SGHAT and CDR2 FQNNGV. Trimming stripped 4 bases from V and 3 bases from J, with 13 bases between. CDR3 DNA: TGTGCCAGCAGCTACGGATTGGGGCTCAATCAGCCCCAGCATTTT. This codes for CASSYGLGLNQPQHF.

Notes on this clone: The CDR3 does not close with the conserved phenylalanine or tryptophan, likely indicating a read error. The chain carries TRBV4-2 and TRBJ1-6; TRBD1 aligns across 7 bases. Germline values: CDR1 LGHNA, CDR2 YNFKEQ. This CDR3 spans 15 amino acids. J lost 6 bases, V lost 5 bases, and 7 bases had no gene match. Written as DNA, the CDR3 is TGTGCCAGCAGCTTAGCGGGGACAGCTAATTCACCCCTCCACCTT. As protein: CASSLAGTANSPLHL.

The CDR3 loop reads CASGQGRDTIYF. For the CDR3, the DNA is TGTGCCAGTGGACAGGGGAGAGACACCATATATTTT. The chain links TRBV19 to TRBJ1-3; 9 positions match TRBD1. J was trimmed by 8 bases and V by 8 bases; bases with no gene match: 4. The V gene's germline CDR1 is LNHDA and CDR2 SQIVND (reference sequence). The CDR3 totals 12 residues.

V gene TRBV18 combines with J gene TRBJ1-1; D remains unclear. Germline values: CDR1 KGHSH, CDR2 LQKENI. The V end lost 6 bases, the J end lost 5 bases, and 13 bases lay between the germline ends. The CDR3 consists of 13 residues. The CDR3 DNA reads as TGTGCCAGCTCCCTATCGGGCGGGACTGAAGCTTTCTTT. Its protein is CASSLSGGTEAFF.

The chain combines TRBV6-6 with TRBJ2-3; tentative D call: TRBD1 (7 bases). V was shortened by 11 bases and J by 4 bases, with 25 bases between the two germline ends. CDR3 length: 16 amino acids. CDR1 is MNHNY and CDR2 is SVGAGI in the germline V gene (reference sequence). CDR3: CAYSQEGGGGADTQYF. The CDR3 DNA sequence: TGTGCCTATTCCCAAGAAGGGGGCGGCGGGGCAGATACGCAGTATTTT.

The table lists this clone with a few counts. The rearrangement links TRBV4-3 to TRBJ2-2, with D uncertain. The CDR3 consists of 13 residues. In germline, CDR1 is LGHNA, CDR2 YSLEER. Trimming shortened V by 0 bases and J by 7 bases, and 6 bases separated the two germline ends. CDR3 region: CASSQDFGGELFF. The CDR3 DNA follows: TGCGCCAGCAGCCAAGACTTCGGCGGGGAGCTGTTTTTT.

The chain joins TRBV27 to TRBJ2-7, with 9 bases fitting TRBD1. CDR3 length: 14 residues. The germline V gene has CDR1 MNHEY and CDR2 SMNVEV (reference sequence). V trimming: 6 bases; J trimming: 3 bases; junction bases outside the gene matches: 6. CDR3 loop: CASSPGTGYYEQYF. The CDR3 bases are TGTGCCAGCAGCCCCGGGACAGGGTACTACGAGCAGTACTTC.

Points on this clone: This same CDR3 is encoded by further DNA sequences in the sample. The chain links TRBV5-6 to TRBJ2-3; D is uncertain. Trimming shortened V by 2 bases and J by 0 bases, and 4 bases separated the two germline ends. The CDR3 length is 13 residues. Per the germline V gene, CDR1 is SGHDT and CDR2 is YYEEEE. CDR3 sequence (DNA): TGTGCCAGCAGCTTTAGTAGCACAGATACGCAGTATTTT. Amino acid sequence: CASSFSSTDTQYF.

The chain carries TRBV27 and TRBJ2-3; 11 nucleotides line up with TRBD1. The germline V gene has CDR1 MNHEY and CDR2 SMNVEV (reference sequence). Unmatched junction bases numbered 7, after V lost 5 bases and J lost 9 bases. CDR3 length: 14 residues. CDR3 protein: CASSPGQGARTQYF. CDR3 DNA: TGTGCCAGCAGTCCTGGACAGGGGGCGCGCACGCAGTATTTT.

This chain links TRBV5-1 with TRBJ2-3, with 7 bases fitting TRBD1. Germline trimming cut 4 bases from V and 6 bases from J; bases unmatched to any gene: 8. Germline V gives CDR1 SGHRS, CDR2 YFSETQ. The length of the CDR3 is 14 residues. The CDR3 region has the DNA TGCGCCAGCAGCCGCCTTGACAGGGAGGATACGCAGTATTTT. It specifies CASSRLDREDTQYF.

The J gene is TRBJ1-2, the V gene TRBV30; maybe TRBD1 (5 bases). The V and J ends lost 1 base and 8 bases respectively, with 11 bases between them. The CDR3 is 12 residues long. In germline, CDR1 is GTSNPN, CDR2 SVGIG (reference sequence). CDR3 region: CAWSGGGWGYTF. CDR3 nucleotides: TGTGCCTGGAGTGGCGGGGGTTGGGGCTACACCTTC.

The V gene is TRBV4-3, the J gene TRBJ1-2; D call uncertain. This CDR3 has 16 amino acids. CDR1 is LGHNA and CDR2 is YSLEER in the germline V gene. V lost 0 bases and J 0 bases, leaving 11 bases between the germline ends. In nucleotides, the CDR3 is TGCGCCAGCAGCCAAGATTTTGGCAGTCCTAACTATGGCTACACCTTC. Protein sequence: CASSQDFGSPNYGYTF.